A selection of T cell receptor beta chains follows, all from one sample in a study of siplizumab effects on memory and regulatory T cells. Profiling relied on immunoSEQ multiplex PCR, and the TCRdb table lists in-frame clones only, not all of them. The table has under 100,000 clones, roughly 94% seen once. Material: non-Treg CD4+ T cells sorted from blood. The receptors were gathered from a human donor in good health. Both conserved end residues are part of each CDR3. D genes are given only for firm matches. For some rows the clone size is stated as once, few or many, or as a class when expanded; others skip it.

NA	NA	TRBV19	TRBJ2-2	CASSIKQTGELFF	TGTGCCAGTAGTATCAAGCAGACCGGGGAGCTGTTTTTT
NA	NA	TRBV11-2	TRBJ2-2	CASSPRGVGTGELFF	TGTGCCAGCAGCCCAAGGGGGGTCGGCACCGGGGAGCTGTTTTTT
NA	NA	TRBV6-1	TRBJ2-7	CASSVGVAYEQYF	TGTGCCAGCAGTGTAGGAGTGGCCTACGAGCAGTACTTC
NA	NA	TRBV7-3	TRBJ2-5	CASSSGRGQETQYF	TGTGCCAGCAGCTCCGGTAGGGGTCAAGAGACCCAGTACTTC
NA	TRBD1	TRBV19	TRBJ1-1	CASSPRGVNTEAFF	TGTGCCAGTAGTCCCAGGGGGGTGAACACTGAAGCTTTCTTT
once	NA	TRBV27	TRBJ2-7	CASSPWAREGEQYF	TGTGCCAGCAGTCCCTGGGCCCGAGAGGGCGAGCAGTACTTC
NA	TRBD1	TRBV11-1	TRBJ2-7	CASSLRQGKDEQYF	TGTGCCAGCAGCCTAAGACAGGGGAAGGACGAGCAGTACTTC
NA	NA	TRBV19	TRBJ2-1	CASTRDHSSYNEQFF	TGTGCCAGTACTCGGGACCACAGCTCCTACAATGAGCAGTTCTTC
NA	NA	TRBV28	TRBJ1-1	CASSLHLAANTEAFF	TGTGCCAGCAGTTTACATTTGGCCGCGAACACTGAAGCTTTCTTT
NA	NA	TRBV30	TRBJ1-1	CAWSLDLLDEAFF	TGTGCCTGGAGCCTGGACTTGCTGGATGAAGCTTTCTTT
NA	TRBD2	TRBV19	TRBJ2-3	CASSPGGHRADTQYF	TGTGCCAGTAGCCCGGGGGGGCACAGAGCAGATACGCAGTATTTT
NA	NA	TRBV12-5	TRBJ1-1	CASGLLVGTEAFF	TGTGCTAGTGGTTTGTTGGTTGGCACTGAAGCTTTCTTT
NA	TRBD1	TRBV5-1	TRBJ2-6	CASSPTGNVAGANVLTF	TGCGCCAGCAGCCCGACAGGGAATGTAGCTGGGGCCAACGTCCTGACTTTC
NA	NA	TRBV9	TRBJ2-1	CASSVGSSGNEQFF	TGTGCCAGCAGCGTAGGCTCCAGCGGCAATGAGCAGTTCTTC
once	NA	TRBV10-2	TRBJ1-1	CASAQTGDTEAFF	TGCGCCAGCGCCCAGACCGGAGACACTGAAGCTTTCTTT
NA	TRBD1	TRBV11-2	TRBJ2-5	CASSLDRPGPPGTAQETQYF	TGTGCCAGCAGCTTAGATCGGCCCGGCCCTCCCGGGACAGCCCAAGAGACCCAGTACTTC
NA	TRBD2	TRBV7-2	TRBJ2-7	CASSRTSGSYEQYF	TGTGCCAGCAGCCGCACTAGCGGCTCCTACGAGCAGTACTTC
few	TRBD2	TRBV7-2	TRBJ2-1	CASSLLAGGGLEQFF	TGTGCCAGCAGCTTATTAGCGGGAGGGGGTTTGGAGCAGTTCTTC
NA	TRBD1	TRBV6-5	TRBJ1-5	CASSRDRRGVSPQHF	TGTGCCAGCAGCCGGGACAGAAGGGGGGTTTCGCCCCAGCATTTT
NA	NA	TRBV14	TRBJ2-7	CASSRGLAYEQYF	TGTGCCAGCAGCCGGGGGCTGGCCTACGAGCAGTACTTC
NA	NA	TRBV7-3	TRBJ1-2	CASSQGRNYGYTF	TGTGCCAGCAGCCAAGGGAGAAACTATGGCTACACCTTC
NA	TRBD2	TRBV2	TRBJ2-3	CASTAGGGADTQYF	TGTGCCAGCACAGCGGGGGGGGGAGCAGATACGCAGTATTTT
NA	NA	TRBV9	TRBJ2-1	CASSHSYNEQFF	TGTGCCAGCTCTCACTCCTACAATGAGCAGTTCTTC
NA	TRBD1	TRBV9	TRBJ1-1	CASSGLTGATGAFF	TGTGCCAGCAGCGGCCTAACAGGGGCAACCGGAGCTTTCTTT
NA	NA	TRBV6-9	TRBJ2-5	CASTYRETQYF	TGTGCCAGCACCTACCGGGAGACCCAGTACTTC
NA	NA	TRBV30	TRBJ1-5	CAWSSGQPNQPQHF	TGTGCCTGGAGTAGTGGGCAGCCCAATCAGCCCCAGCATTTT
NA	TRBD2	TRBV19	TRBJ2-3	CASSIGRLATSTDTQYF	TGTGCCAGTAGTATCGGTCGACTAGCTACTAGCACAGATACGCAGTATTTT
NA	NA	TRBV9	TRBJ2-1	CASSVYGSSYNEQFF	TGTGCCAGCAGCGTATACGGAAGCTCCTACAATGAGCAGTTCTTC
NA	NA	TRBV5-1	TRBJ1-1	CASSFRGTALNTEAFF	TGCGCCAGCAGCTTTCGAGGGACGGCGTTGAACACTGAAGCTTTCTTT
NA	NA	TRBV5-4	TRBJ2-7	CASSPGPRVEQYF	TGTGCCAGCAGCCCCGGGCCCAGGGTCGAGCAGTACTTC
NA	NA	TRBV7-9	TRBJ2-5	CASSGVGGSTPENF	TGTGCCAGCAGTGGGGTGGGCGGGTCGACGCCCGAAAACTTC
NA	NA	TRBV9	TRBJ2-6	CASSVARSGANVLTF	TGTGCCAGCAGCGTAGCTCGGTCTGGGGCCAACGTCCTGACTTTC
NA	TRBD1	TRBV5-3	TRBJ1-5	CARTGTGSNQPQHF	TGTGCCAGAACCGGGACAGGGAGCAATCAGCCCCAGCATTTT